The clone carrying this T cell receptor beta chain was detected a few times. Its antigen is unknown. PCR involved 60 Vbeta and 13 Jbeta primers. Sequenced by immunoSEQ multiplex PCR; TCRdb stores in-frame clones only, minus some. The table records about 160,000 clones, around 78% of them present only once. These data come from a study of cytomegalovirus exposure and HLA in healthy donors. Study results and caveats: Within an earlier analysis, most TCR beta V segments proved productive either about 90% or about 30% of the time.

V lost 4 bases, J lost 1 base, and 13 bases lay in between. This CDR3 has 15 amino acids. Germline V gene lookup returns CDR1 MGHRA and CDR2 YSYEKL. This clonotype originated in a man between 40 and 49 years old in good health and CMV-seronegative. The sequenced sample consisted of PBMCs. V and J are TRBV4-1 and TRBJ1-1; D unclear. The CDR3 region is CASSPNPGWNTEAFF. The CDR3 bases are TGCGCCAGCAGCCCGAACCCTGGCTGGAACACTGAAGCTTTCTTT.